A selection of T cell receptor beta chains follows, all from one sample in a study of blood T cell repertoires in COVID-19. The method was immunoSEQ multiplex PCR; TCRdb's version includes in-frame clones alone and lacks a portion of them. The sample has under 400,000 clones, under 90% seen once. Sequencing was performed on peripheral blood. These receptors were collected from a woman in her thirties with COVID-19, enrolled during active disease. Both conserved end residues are part of each CDR3. A D gene is named only where the DNA matches it firmly. Only some rows state a clone size, as once, few, many or a class for expanded clones.

size	D	V	length	J	DNA	CDR3
.	TRBD1	TRBV7-3	13	TRBJ1-1	TGTGCCAGCAGTACGGACAGGGGCACTGAAGCTTTCTTT	CASSTDRGTEAFF
once	.	TRBV7-2	16	TRBJ1-6	TGTGCCAGCAGCTCGGGACTCTCTCCCACTAATTCACCCCTCCACTTT	CASSSGLSPTNSPLHF
.	TRBD2	TRBV7-2	15	TRBJ2-7	TGTGCCAGCAGCCCGACTAGCGGGTCCTCCTACGAGCAGTACTTC	CASSPTSGSSYEQYF
.	TRBD2	TRBV5-1	17	TRBJ2-2	TGCGCCAGCAGCACGAGACTAGCGGGAGTAGGAACCGGGGAGCTGTTTTTT	CASSTRLAGVGTGELFF
.	TRBD2	TRBV6-2/TRBV6-3	20	TRBJ2-1	TGTGCCAGCAGTTACTCTTTTGGGACTAGCGGGAGGGCCAGGTCGAATGAGCAGTTCTTC	CASSYSFGTSGRARSNEQFF
.	.	TRBV9	13	TRBJ2-3	TGTGCCAGCAGCGTGGGCCTCACAGATACGCAGTATTTT	CASSVGLTDTQYF
.	.	TRBV18	15	TRBJ1-1	TGTGCCAGCTCACCTCTATGGGGGGAGAACACTGAAGCTTTCTTT	CASSPLWGENTEAFF
once	TRBD1	TRBV27	16	TRBJ1-1	TGTGCCAGCAGCCCAACCGTTGTGACAGGGGACACTGAAGCTTTCTTT	CASSPTVVTGDTEAFF
.	TRBD1	TRBV11-2	14	TRBJ2-7	TGTGCCAGCAGCTTGACAGGGCGTACCTACGAGCAGTACTTC	CASSLTGRTYEQYF
.	.	TRBV6-5	16	TRBJ2-7	TGTGCCAGCAGTTACTCCGGGTCAGGGGCGCGCGAAGAGCAGTACTTC	CASSYSGSGAREEQYF
.	.	TRBV5-1	13	TRBJ2-3	TGCGCCAGCAGCGACCAGGGGATAGATACGCAGTATTTT	CASSDQGIDTQYF
.	.	TRBV7-9	13	TRBJ2-7	TGTGCCAGCAGCGTCGACAGGCTGGGCGAGCAGTACTTC	CASSVDRLGEQYF
.	TRBD1	TRBV2	15	TRBJ1-1	TGTGCCAGCAGACCCTCTGGACAGGCAAACACTGAAGCTTTCTTT	CASRPSGQANTEAFF
.	.	TRBV19	15	TRBJ1-2	TGTGCCAGTAGTATATCCGGGACACCAGACTATGGCTACACCTTC	CASSISGTPDYGYTF
.	TRBD2	TRBV24-1	16	TRBJ2-3	TGTGCTACCGGCTTCGGGCCTAGCGGCTACACAGATACGCAGTATTTT	CATGFGPSGYTDTQYF
once	.	TRBV7-6	16	TRBJ1-4	TGTGCCAGCAGCTCCTTCTACAGGGCCGCTAATGAAAAACTGTTTTTT	CASSSFYRAANEKLFF
.	TRBD1	TRBV12-3/TRBV12-4	13	TRBJ1-2	TGTGCCAGCAGTTTAGCGGGGGACAGCTCCAACACCTTC	CASSLAGDSSNTF
.	TRBD2	TRBV11-2	16	TRBJ2-2	TGTGCCAGCAGCTTTAGCGGGAGGGCTCGCACCGGGGAGCTGTTTTTT	CASSFSGRARTGELFF
few	.	TRBV28	15	TRBJ1-2	TGTGCCAGCAGTTCTGGGGGACAAGCTAACTATGGCTACACCTTC	CASSSGGQANYGYTF
.	TRBD1	TRBV5-1	14	TRBJ2-1	TGCGCCAGCAGCTTGGGTGACAGGGCCCGTGAGCAGTTCTTC	CASSLGDRAREQFF
.	.	TRBV27	14	TRBJ2-7	TGTGCCAGCAGTCCCTATGACACCTCCTACGAGCAGTACTTC	CASSPYDTSYEQYF
once	.	TRBV5-1	14	TRBJ2-1	TGCGCCAGCAGCCCAGGTCCTAGGAGGGGTGAGCAGTTCTTC	CASSPGPRRGEQFF